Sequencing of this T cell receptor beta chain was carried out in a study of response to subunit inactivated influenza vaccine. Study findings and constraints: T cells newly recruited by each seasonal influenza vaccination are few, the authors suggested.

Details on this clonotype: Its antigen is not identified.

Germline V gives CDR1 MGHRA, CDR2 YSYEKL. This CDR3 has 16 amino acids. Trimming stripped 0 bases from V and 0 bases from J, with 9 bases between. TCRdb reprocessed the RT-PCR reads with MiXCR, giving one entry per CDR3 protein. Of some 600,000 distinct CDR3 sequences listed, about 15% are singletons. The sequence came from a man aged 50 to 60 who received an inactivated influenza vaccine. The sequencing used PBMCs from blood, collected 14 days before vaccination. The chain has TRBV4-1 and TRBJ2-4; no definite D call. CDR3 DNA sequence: TGCGCCAGCAGCCAAGACCGGGTCCTAGCCAAAAACATTCAGTACTTC. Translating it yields CASSQDRVLAKNIQYF.